This TCR beta chain was identified in a study of OX40 agonist ivuxolimab in advanced cancers. Profiled with immunoSEQ multiplex PCR; TCRdb holds only in-frame clones, not every one. In the table there are over 75,000 clones, over 80% of which are singletons. This clonotype was obtained from an adult with an advanced solid tumor such as melanoma, head and neck, liver or kidney cancer. Specimen: CD4+ or CD8+ T cells sorted from blood, collected in a trial of the OX40 agonist ivuxolimab.

The CDR3 DNA reads as TGTGCCAGCAGCTCAACCCGCGGGCGGGGGGATGAGCAGTTCTTC. Translation: CASSSTRGRGDEQFF. The chain joins TRBV2 to TRBJ2-1; TRBD2 agrees at 8 bases. Germline trimming cut 6 bases from V and 8 bases from J; bases unmatched to any gene: 12. CDR1 and CDR2 (germline): SNHLY, FYNNEI. The CDR3 has 15 amino acids.